Each of the 28 T cell receptor beta chains below was sequenced from the same sample in a study of T cells in Graves' hyperthyroidism and ophthalmopathy. The CDR3 regions of TCR beta were amplified from RNA transcripts. The TCR CDR3 first-round RT-PCR relied on the HTBI primer set. TCRdb re-analysed the multiplex PCR reads in MiXCR, keeping a single row per CDR3 protein. The sample holds hundreds of thousands of distinct CDR3 sequences, 46% seen once. The sequenced material came from peripheral blood or thyroid tissue (not recorded which). These receptors all stem from a woman aged 18-29 years with Graves' hyperthyroidism.

This clonotype was seen a few times. The rearrangement links TRBV5-1 to TRBJ2-7, with a weak D call TRBD2 (5 bases). V was clipped by 4 bases and J by 7 bases, with 15 bases between them. The germline CDR1 and CDR2 sequences are SGHRS and YFSETQ. The CDR3 covers 13 residues. The CDR3 reads CASSIPGPGEQYF. The CDR3 nucleotides are TGCGCCAGCAGCATACCGGGCCCGGGGGAGCAGTACTTC.

In its sample, this clonotype was seen a few times. V usage is TRBV4-2 and J usage is TRBJ1-4; D perhaps matches TRBD1 (6 bases). This CDR3 spans 15 amino acids. Looked up from germline, CDR1 is LGHNA and CDR2 is YNFKEQ. Trimming cost V 0 bases and J 5 bases, with 10 bases left between them. The CDR3 bases are TGTGCCAGCAGCCAAGATGGACAGACAAATGAAAAACTGTTTTTT. Its protein is CASSQDGQTNEKLFF.

The chain links TRBV10-3 to TRBJ2-5; D gene ambiguous. V shed 0 bases and J shed 5 bases, with 7 bases lying between them. This CDR3 has 13 residues. CDR1 is ENHRY and CDR2 is SYGVKD in the germline V gene. The CDR3: CAISESAPETQYF. CDR3 DNA sequence: TGTGCCATCAGTGAGTCGGCTCCGGAGACCCAGTACTTC.

Comments on this clonotype: A read error may explain this, as a much larger clone is one base away. This chain connects TRBV29-1 to TRBJ2-7; 8 bases agree with TRBD2. CDR1 and CDR2 (germline): SQVTM, ANQGSEA. The CDR3 runs to 14 residues. CDR3 in DNA: TGCAGCGTTGACTCGGGAGGGCTTTCACCCGAGCAGCACTTC. This sequence encodes CSVDSGGLSPEQHF.

Ten or more counts support this clonotype. The chain uses TRBV29-1 and TRBJ2-5, with D possibly TRBD1 on 7 matching bases. Looked up from germline, CDR1 is SQVTM and CDR2 is ANQGSEA. Trimming removed 6 bases from V and 5 bases from J, with 22 bases in between. The CDR3 is 15 residues long. The CDR3 sequence: CSVEVHRGGTETQYF. The CDR3 DNA is TGCAGCGTGGAGGTACACAGGGGAGGTACGGAGACCCAGTACTTC.

Points on this clonotype: Germline is not matched at one junction end, which may reflect a read error. The V call is TRBV10-3, the J call TRBJ2-5, with 8 nucleotides matching TRBD2. The germline V gene has CDR1 ENHRY and CDR2 SYGVKD. The CDR3 totals 16 residues. Written as DNA, the CDR3 is TGTGCCAGCAGTGTTCAAGCGGGGGCTTATTTAGAGACCCAGTACTTC. Its translation is CASSVQAGAYLETQYF.

This clonotype has a single count. V gene TRBV24-1 combines with J gene TRBJ2-7; the D is unclear. V shed 9 bases and J shed 5 bases, with 16 bases lying between them. Germline V gene data show CDR1 as KGHDR and CDR2 as SFDVKD. CDR3 length: 13 residues. The CDR3 is CATSSPAFDEQYF. The CDR3 coding sequence is TGTGCCACCTCTTCGCCAGCCTTTGACGAGCAGTACTTC.

This clonotype was detected only a few times. The chain is built from TRBV24-1 and TRBJ2-7, with 7 bases lining up with TRBD1. CDR1 and CDR2 from the germline V gene are KGHDR and SFDVKD. The CDR3 is 15 amino acids. V lost 3 bases to trimming and J lost 2 bases; unmatched junction nucleotides: 6. The CDR3 coding sequence is TGTGCCACCAGTGATCCCGGACAGGCTACCTACGAGCAGTACTTC. Its protein product is CATSDPGQATYEQYF.

The chain uses TRBV7-2 and TRBJ1-2, with D possibly being TRBD1 (6 bases). Looked up from germline, CDR1 is SGHTA and CDR2 is FQGNSA. The CDR3 is 13 residues long. Trimming took off 8 bases at V and 7 bases at J, with 17 bases between the two ends. CDR3 DNA sequence: TGTGCCAGCTTGGGTACAGGGTTGCTTGGCTACACCTTC. Protein: CASLGTGLLGYTF.

This clonotype was seen only a few times. The chain joins TRBV24-1 to TRBJ2-5; 11 bases match TRBD1. Germline V CDR1 and CDR2: KGHDR, SFDVKD. The CDR3 loop spans 19 amino acids. With 8 bases clipped from V and 5 bases from J, the junction kept 21 bases outside the gene matches. CDR3 bases: TGTGCCACCACCCCCCATTCCTCTGACCCGGGACAGGGGGTTGAGACCCAGTACTTC. Its translation: CATTPHSSDPGQGVETQYF.

As concerns this clonotype: Here the CDR3 omits its conserved ending phenylalanine or tryptophan, so a read error is the likely source. In nucleotides, the CDR3 is TGTGCCACCAGCAGAGGTAGGGGGACACCCAATTCACCCCTCCACCTT. Protein product: CATSRGRGTPNSPLHL. This chain connects TRBV15 to TRBJ1-6; a weak D match, TRBD1 (6 bases). This CDR3 region has 16 residues. Trimming removed 1 base from V and 7 bases from J, with 14 bases in between. Germline V lookup: CDR1 LNHNV, CDR2 YYDKDF (reference sequence).

The chain has TRBV7-8 and TRBJ1-1; possibly TRBD1 for D (6 bases). Trimming shortened V by 4 bases and J by 4 bases, and 16 bases separated the two germline ends. CDR1 is SGHVS, CDR2 FQNEAQ, per germline. CDR3 length: 15 amino acids. The CDR3 DNA follows: TGTGCCAGCAGCTCACGGACAGAATTGGGCACTGAAGCTTTCTTT. It codes for CASSSRTELGTEAFF.

This sequence joins TRBV7-8 and TRBJ1-5; tentatively, D is TRBD1 (5 bases). Germline V CDR1 and CDR2: SGHVS, FQNEAQ. The V and J ends lost 5 bases and 2 bases respectively, with 16 bases between them. The CDR3 length is 16 residues. CDR3 nucleotides: TGTGCCAGCAGCCGTAGTATCGGGGACGGCAATCAGCCCCAGCATTTT. Translated, it gives CASSRSIGDGNQPQHF.

This chain connects TRBV10-3 to TRBJ2-3; TRBD1 matches at 7 bases. Germline V gene lookup returns CDR1 ENHRY and CDR2 SYGVKD. This CDR3 region has 15 residues. V lost 6 bases to trimming and J lost 4 bases; unmatched junction nucleotides: 10. The CDR3 spells CAISDGQEESDTQYF. The CDR3 bases are TGTGCCATCAGCGACGGACAGGAAGAGTCAGATACGCAGTATTTT.

The chain has TRBV24-1 and TRBJ2-5, with D perhaps matching TRBD1 (5 bases). This CDR3 has 15 amino acids. The V and J ends lost 4 bases and 5 bases respectively, with 16 bases between them. Germline V gene sequence: CDR1 KGHDR, CDR2 SFDVKD. In DNA form, the CDR3 reads TGTGCCACCAGTGAACAGGATTATGGCTGGGAGACCCAGTACTTC. Its protein is CATSEQDYGWETQYF.

The gene calls are TRBV20-1 and TRBJ1-1; D is ambiguous. Germline V lookup: CDR1 DFQATT, CDR2 SNEGSKA (reference sequence). Trimming left V 3 bases short and J 10 bases short, with 3 bases between. The CDR3 is made up of 8 amino acids. CDR3 bases: TGCAGTGCTAGCGTAGCTTTCTTT. Protein product: CSASVAFF.

The J gene is TRBJ1-1, the V gene TRBV29-1, with D tentatively TRBD1 (6 bases). Between the trimmed V and J ends, which lost 7 bases and 5 bases, there was a span of 14 bases. Germline V gene data show CDR1 as SQVTM and CDR2 as ANQGSEA. This CDR3 region has 12 residues. CDR3 in amino acids: CSDTTGGTEAFF. DNA for the CDR3: TGCAGCGATACGACAGGAGGGACTGAAGCTTTCTTT. Full variable domain (outside the CDR3, taken from reference TRBV29-1 and TRBJ1-1): SAVISQKPSRDICQRGTSLTIQCQVDSQVTMMFWYRQQPGQSLTLIATANQGSEATYESGFVIDKFPISRPNLTFSTLTVSNMSPEDSSIYLCSDTTGGTEAFFGQGTRLTVV.

This rearrangement joins TRBV20-1 to TRBJ1-1; tentatively, D is TRBD1 (5 bases). The CDR3 is made up of 16 amino acids. With 1 base removed from V and 3 bases from J, the gap between germline ends came to 18 bases. CDR1 is DFQATT and CDR2 is SNEGSKA in the germline V gene (reference sequence). As DNA, the CDR3 is TGCAGTGCTAGAGTGGGCCCTACTGGGGGGTACACTGAAGCTTTCTTT. Translating gives CSARVGPTGGYTEAFF.

This clonotype was detected only a few times. This chain connects TRBV12-3 or TRBV12-4 to TRBJ2-2; D is unresolved. The CDR3 has 12 amino acids. Trimming pared 6 bases from V and 8 bases from J, leaving 10 bases between. DNA of the CDR3: TGTGCCAGCAGCCGAGAGGAGGGGGAGCTGTTTTTT. It is translated as CASSREEGELFF.

The table lists this clonotype with many counts. V usage is TRBV2 and J usage is TRBJ2-6; TRBD1 aligns across 7 bases. There are 15 residues in the CDR3. Trimming took 7 bases from V and 3 from J; bases not matched to a gene: 6. Germline V CDR1 and CDR2: SNHLY, FYNNEI. The CDR3: CASKNDRVGANVLTF. The CDR3 bases are TGTGCCAGCAAAAATGACAGGGTTGGGGCCAACGTCCTGACTTTC.

This clonotype was detected once. The chain combines TRBV7-2 with TRBJ2-2; D call uncertain. CDR3 length equals 12 residues. From germline, CDR1 is SGHTA and CDR2 FQGNSA. V lost 4 bases and J lost 6, with 6 bases in between. For the CDR3, the DNA is TGTGCCAGCAGCTACCGCCCCGGGGAGCTGTTTTTT. Protein: CASSYRPGELFF.

This clonotype was counted many times. The CDR3 nucleotides read TGCAGCGTAGCCCGCCGTCTAGCGGGACACGAGCAGTACTTC. It translates to CSVARRLAGHEQYF. This chain uses TRBV29-1 with TRBJ2-7; 9 bases match TRBD2. Germline values: CDR1 SQVTM, CDR2 ANQGSEA. The ends lost 6 bases at V and 5 bases at J; junction bases unmatched: 11. The CDR3 consists of 14 residues.

This clonotype has a handful of counts. The chain recombines TRBV9 with TRBJ1-1; D gene unclear. Trimming removed 1 base at V and 1 base at J, with 8 bases between. In germline, CDR1 is SGDLS, CDR2 YYNGEE. CDR3 length: 14 residues. CDR3 sequence: CASSVRTENTEAFF. In DNA, the CDR3 is TGTGCCAGCAGCGTAAGAACGGAGAACACTGAAGCTTTCTTT.

The V and J genes are TRBV25-1 and TRBJ1-2, with 8 positions matching TRBD1. The V gene end was trimmed by 11 bases and the J gene end by 7 bases; junction bases not matched to a gene: 9. The CDR3 length is 12 residues. From germline, CDR1 is MGHDK and CDR2 SYGVNS. The CDR3 region is CAPRTGRSGYTF. CDR3 nucleotide sequence: TGTGCCCCCCGGACAGGGAGATCTGGCTACACCTTC.

V is TRBV9 and J is TRBJ1-5, with D unclear. V lost 0 bases to trimming and J lost 3 bases, with 10 bases between them. Germline values: CDR1 SGDLS, CDR2 YYNGEE. This CDR3 comprises 15 residues. CDR3 nucleotide sequence: TGTGCCAGCAGCGTAGGCAGCCCTCCCAATCAGCCCCAGCATTTT. It yields the protein CASSVGSPPNQPQHF.

The rearrangement links TRBV7-9 to TRBJ1-1; maybe TRBD1 (5 bases). Trimming shortened V by 5 bases and J by 2 bases, and 18 bases separated the two germline ends. Germline-derived CDR1 and CDR2 are SEHNR and FQNEAQ (reference sequence). The CDR3 spans 16 residues. In nucleotides, the CDR3 is TGTGCCAGCAGCCCCCTTAGCGGGAGGGGAAACACTGAAGCTTTCTTT. It is translated as CASSPLSGRGNTEAFF.

This chain joins TRBV12-3 or TRBV12-4 and TRBJ2-2; TRBD1 might be the D (6 bases). Trimming removed 6 bases from V and 4 bases from J, with 15 bases in between. CDR3 length: 15 residues. In nucleotides, the CDR3 is TGTGCCAGCAGAGGGACACCTGCCGGCACCGGGGAGCTGTTTTTT. It encodes CASRGTPAGTGELFF.

There are a few counts of this clonotype. Here the CDR3 DNA reads TGTGCCAGCAAAGGGGCGGGGAACACTGAAGCTTTCTTT. It codes for CASKGAGNTEAFF. The chain links TRBV7-9 to TRBJ1-1; the D gene is possibly TRBD1 (5 bases). Germline V gene sequence: CDR1 SEHNR, CDR2 FQNEAQ (reference sequence). The CDR3 loop spans 13 amino acids. V was pared by 7 bases and J by 1 base, with 10 bases between.